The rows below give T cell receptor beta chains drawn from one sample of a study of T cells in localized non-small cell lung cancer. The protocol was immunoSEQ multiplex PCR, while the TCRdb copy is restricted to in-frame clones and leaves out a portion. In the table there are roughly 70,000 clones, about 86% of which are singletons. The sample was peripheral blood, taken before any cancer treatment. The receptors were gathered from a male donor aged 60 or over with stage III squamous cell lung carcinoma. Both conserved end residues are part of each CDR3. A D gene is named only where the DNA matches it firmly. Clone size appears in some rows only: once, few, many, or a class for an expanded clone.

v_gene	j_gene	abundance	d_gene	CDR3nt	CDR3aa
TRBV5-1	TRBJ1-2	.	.	TGCGCCAGCAGCAGCAGGGACATCTCCTCATATGGCTACACCTTC	CASSSRDISSYGYTF
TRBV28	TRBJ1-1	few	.	TGTGCCAGCAGTTTATTGAACACTGAAGCTTTCTTT	CASSLLNTEAFF
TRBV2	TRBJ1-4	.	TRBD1	TGTGCCAGCAGTCCGGGACAGGCTAATGAAAAACTGTTTTTT	CASSPGQANEKLFF
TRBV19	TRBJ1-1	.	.	TGTGCCAGTAGACTACAGGGCGGCACTGAAGCTTTCTTT	CASRLQGGTEAFF
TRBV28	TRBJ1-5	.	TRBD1	TGTGCCAGCACTTTGACAGGGGGCCTTGGCAATCAGCCCCAGCATTTT	CASTLTGGLGNQPQHF
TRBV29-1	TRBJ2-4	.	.	TGCAGCGCCAGGGGCCAAGACCGGAACATTCAGTACTTC	CSARGQDRNIQYF
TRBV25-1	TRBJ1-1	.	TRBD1	TGTGCCAGCAGTGTGACAGGGTCTGTGACTGAAGCTTTCTTT	CASSVTGSVTEAFF
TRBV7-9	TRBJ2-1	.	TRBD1	TGTGCCAGCAGCTTAGAGGGGGCTTACAATGAGCAGTTCTTC	CASSLEGAYNEQFF
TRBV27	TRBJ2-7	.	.	TGTGCCAGCAGTTCCCCTTCCCGCGGGGAACGGTACGAGCAGTACTTC	CASSSPSRGERYEQYF
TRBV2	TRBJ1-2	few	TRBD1	TGTGCCAGCAGGCACCGGGACAGATTTTATGGCTACACCTTC	CASRHRDRFYGYTF
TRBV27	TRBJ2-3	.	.	TGTGCCAGCAGTTTCGGGCAGAACACAGATACGCAGTATTTT	CASSFGQNTDTQYF
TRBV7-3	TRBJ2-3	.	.	TGTGCCAGCAGATACCCAGGGTACAGCACAGATACGCAGTATTTT	CASRYPGYSTDTQYF
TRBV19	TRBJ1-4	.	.	TGTGCCAGTAACCCCGACACTTCTAGGAATGAAAAACTGTTTTTT	CASNPDTSRNEKLFF
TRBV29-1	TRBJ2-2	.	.	TGCAGCGTGACGGACGTAAACACCGGGGAGCTGTTTTTT	CSVTDVNTGELFF
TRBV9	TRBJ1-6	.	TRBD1	TGTGCCAGCAGCGCGAGGGGGCAGAATTCACCCCTCCACTTT	CASSARGQNSPLHF
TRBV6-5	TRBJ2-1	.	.	TGTGCCAGCAGTTACTCACCAGGGACCTCCTACAATGAGCAGTTCTTC	CASSYSPGTSYNEQFF
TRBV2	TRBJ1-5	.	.	TGTGCCAGCAGTTCAGACAGTCATAGCAATCAGCCCCAGCATTTT	CASSSDSHSNQPQHF
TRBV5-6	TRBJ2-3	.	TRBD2	TGTGCCAGCAGCTCACCCGGGGGGGGAAGCTCAGATACGCAGTATTTT	CASSSPGGGSSDTQYF
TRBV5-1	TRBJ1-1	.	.	TGCGCCAGCAGCTTGCAGCCAGGGGAGACTGAAGCTTTCTTT	CASSLQPGETEAFF
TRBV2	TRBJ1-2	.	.	TGTGCCAGCAGTGAATGGCGGGGGGCGAGTGGCTACACCTTC	CASSEWRGASGYTF